Listed here are 16 T cell receptor beta chains from one sample, sequenced in a study of a mutant IDH1 vaccine in newly diagnosed glioma. The antigens these receptors bind are not known. The time point denotes: week 11, during vaccination. Vaccination used 300 ug of mutant IDH1 20-mer peptide per dose, with topical imiquimod. Assay: immunoSEQ multiplex PCR; the TCRdb copy retains only in-frame clones and omits some. The data hold tens of thousands of clones, with approximately 84% observed a single time. Sequencing was performed on PBMCs, taken from a glioma patient whose treatment included an IDH1 peptide vaccine. These receptors all stem from a woman between 50 and 59 years old with glioma.

The chain is built from TRBV2 and TRBJ1-6; 9 bases agree with TRBD1. Trimming cost V 11 bases and J 4 bases; bases outside gene matches: 12. Germline lookup yields CDR1 SNHLY and CDR2 FYNNEI. The CDR3 totals 16 residues. CDR3 sequence reads: CASATGGEGYNSPLHF. CDR3 DNA sequence: TGTGCCTCCGCGACAGGGGGAGAGGGGTATAATTCACCCCTCCACTTT.

The chain has TRBV19 and TRBJ1-5; D call uncertain. The V gene's germline CDR1 is LNHDA and CDR2 SQIVND (reference sequence). The CDR3 extends over 12 amino acids. The germline V and J ends were trimmed by 4 bases and 5 bases, with 6 bases remaining between them. CDR3 DNA: TGTGCCAGTAGTAGTTACGATCAGCCCCAGCATTTT. This codes for CASSSYDQPQHF.

This clone was detected only once. V is TRBV5-4 and J is TRBJ2-3; 10 nucleotides agree with TRBD2. This CDR3 has 16 residues. In germline, CDR1 is SGHNT, CDR2 YYREEE (reference sequence). Germline trimming cut 4 bases from V and 6 bases from J; bases unmatched to any gene: 11. Written as DNA, the CDR3 is TGTGCCAGCAGCAGCTCAGCGGGGGGGCTCGCGGATACGCAGTATTTT. Its protein is CASSSSAGGLADTQYF.

The chain employs TRBV27 and TRBJ1-2, with 7 bases matching TRBD1. The length of the CDR3 is 13 residues. V shed 5 bases, J shed 3 bases, and the junction held 3 bases outside the gene matches. Germline CDR1 is MNHEY and CDR2 is SMNVEV (reference sequence). CDR3 loop: CASSPTGDYGYTF. CDR3 nucleotide sequence: TGTGCCAGCAGTCCTACAGGGGACTATGGCTACACCTTC.

The chain is built from TRBV18 and TRBJ1-2; D gene ambiguous. The CDR3 is 14 residues long. Germline CDR1 is KGHSH and CDR2 is LQKENI. Trimming cost V 3 bases and J 13 bases, with 21 bases left between them. The CDR3 protein is CASSPHRAADGSTF. The CDR3 bases are TGTGCCAGCTCACCTCATCGGGCAGCGGACGGGAGCACCTTC.

The CDR3 coding sequence is TGTGCCAGCAGCCGGCCGGGGGTGCGCACTGAAGCTTTCTTT. It yields the protein CASSRPGVRTEAFF. The V and J genes are TRBV25-1 and TRBJ1-1; D is perhaps TRBD1 (5 bases). V lost 6 bases, J lost 4 bases, and 15 bases lay in between. The CDR3 has 14 amino acids. Germline CDR1 is MGHDK and CDR2 is SYGVNS.

The V and J genes are TRBV10-3 and TRBJ1-6; D gene unclear. Germline V gene data show CDR1 as ENHRY and CDR2 as SYGVKD. V was clipped by 4 bases and J by 9 bases, with 13 bases between them. The CDR3 is 14 residues long. DNA of the CDR3: TGTGCCATCAGTGCGAAAAGGGATGGTTCACCCCTCCACTTT. As protein: CAISAKRDGSPLHF.

This clone has just one count. The CDR3 DNA follows: TGTGCCAGCAGCCAGAAAAACAGGGGGCTGGCAGATACGCAGTATTTT. Amino acid sequence: CASSQKNRGLADTQYF. The gene calls are TRBV5-4 and TRBJ2-3, with TRBD1 matching 9 bases. CDR3 length equals 16 residues. Germline V lookup: CDR1 SGHNT, CDR2 YYREEE (reference sequence). Unmatched junction bases numbered 10, after V lost 4 bases and J lost 4 bases. The entire variable domain, with the rest obtained from reference TRBV5-4 and TRBJ2-3, is as follows: ETGVTQSPTHLIKTRGQQVTLRCSSQSGHNTVSWYQQALGQGPQFIFQYYREEENGRGNFPPRFSGLQFPNYSSELNVNALELDDSALYLCASSQKNRGLADTQYFGPGTRLTVL.

This clone was observed a few times. The V gene is TRBV19, the J gene TRBJ1-3; 8 bases agree with TRBD1. Per the germline V gene, CDR1 is LNHDA and CDR2 is SQIVND (reference sequence). This CDR3 is built from 14 residues. V dropped 7 bases and J dropped 5; count of bases not matched to a gene: 7. In DNA form, the CDR3 reads TGTGCCAGTACGGACAGGGAGAGGAGAAACACCATATATTTT. This encodes CASTDRERRNTIYF.

J is TRBJ1-1 and V is TRBV7-9; D unclear. Trimming removed 3 bases from V and 6 bases from J, with 14 bases in between. Looked up from germline, CDR1 is SEHNR and CDR2 is FQNEAQ (reference sequence). The CDR3 length is 14 residues. The CDR3 sequence is CASSLIRSGAEAFF. The CDR3 DNA follows: TGTGCCAGCAGCTTGATACGGTCCGGGGCTGAAGCTTTCTTT.

This rearrangement joins TRBV14 to TRBJ2-3; D unclear. This CDR3 has 16 residues. Trimming pared 3 bases from V and 1 base from J, leaving 14 bases between. CDR1 is SGHDN, CDR2 FVKESK, per germline. CDR3 amino acids: CASSHGFRTGTDTQYF. DNA of the CDR3: TGTGCCAGCAGCCATGGTTTCAGGACGGGCACAGATACGCAGTATTTT.

The chain employs TRBV9 and TRBJ2-3; 10 bases line up with TRBD2. This CDR3 has 19 residues. The germline CDR1 and CDR2 sequences are SGDLS and YYNGEE. J lost 5 bases, V lost 0 bases, and 15 bases had no gene match. The DNA for the CDR3 is TGTGCCAGCAGCGTAGATATTTTGAGGAGCGGGGGGGCCTTAGATACGCAGTATTTT. This encodes CASSVDILRSGGALDTQYF.

Only one count was recorded for this clone. The genes are TRBV5-6 and TRBJ2-4, with D perhaps matching TRBD1 or TRBD2 (5 bases each). This CDR3 has 15 residues. Germline CDR1 is SGHDT and CDR2 is YYEEEE. Trimming took off 4 bases at V and 1 base at J, with 12 bases between the two ends. CDR3 in DNA: TGTGCCAGCAGCACGGGACCGGCGGCCAAAAACATTCAGTACTTC. It is translated as CASSTGPAAKNIQYF.

The V call is TRBV9, the J call TRBJ1-1; 8 nucleotides agree with TRBD1. The CDR3 is 14 residues long. Germline trimming cut 0 bases from V and 8 bases from J; bases unmatched to any gene: 6. Germline-derived CDR1 and CDR2 are SGDLS and YYNGEE. The DNA of the CDR3 is TGTGCCAGCAGCGTAGGGGGCAGGGGGCAAGAAGCTTTCTTT. It encodes CASSVGGRGQEAFF.

The V gene is TRBV11-1, the J gene TRBJ2-4; 9 nucleotides line up with TRBD1. The CDR3 loop spans 13 amino acids. The V and J ends lost 5 bases and 7 bases, in that order; junction bases with no gene match: 3. Germline values: CDR1 SGHAT, CDR2 FQDESV (reference sequence). CDR3 sequence reads: CASSLDRGNIQYF. DNA for the CDR3: TGTGCCAGCAGCCTGGACAGGGGCAACATTCAGTACTTC.

The chain employs TRBV30 and TRBJ2-7; 11 bases are shared with TRBD1. This CDR3 spans 12 amino acids. Germline trimming cut 5 bases from V and 5 bases from J; bases unmatched to any gene: 2. Germline CDR1 GTSNPN, CDR2 SVGIG (reference sequence). CDR3 DNA: TGTGCCTGGGGACAGGGGGCCGACGAGCAGTACTTC. Amino acid sequence: CAWGQGADEQYF.